Below, one T cell receptor (beta chain) is given with its context. The antigen is unknown. TCRdb reprocessed the reads with MiXCR, giving one entry per CDR3 protein. The sample lists approximately 730,000 distinct CDR3 sequences, roughly 28% seen once, with 13% in the top ten. The entry originates in a study of T cell repertoires in cytomegalovirus infection. Study as a whole: Through public TCR beta signatures, both CMV infection and matching HLA type were indicated.

The material sequenced was cultured CD8+ T cells from PBMCs, taken from culture after CMV antigen stimulation. The receptor was derived from a human donor in good health (CMV status not recorded). Some clones in this sample may be carry-over from other donors' samples.

The CDR3 sequence: CASSSGSWGEQFF. CDR3 DNA: TGTGCCAGCAGCTCTGGCTCCTGGGGTGAGCAGTTCTTC. The chain employs TRBV12-3 or TRBV12-4 and TRBJ2-1, with D unclear. The CDR3 consists of 13 residues. V lost 6 bases, J lost 9 bases, and 15 bases lay in between.